Reported below is one T cell receptor (beta chain). Its target is not known. The data are from a study of cytomegalovirus exposure and HLA in healthy donors. On the study more broadly: Early released data comprised tens of millions of unique TCRs from HLA-typed donors. Study-wide results and limits: In vitro experiments confirmed that three CMV-associated chains were specific for CMV antigens. There were 150 to 200 TCR beta chains listed as cytomegalovirus-associated.

CDR3 length equals 15 residues. V was shortened by 2 bases and J by 2 bases, with 10 bases between the two germline ends. The V gene's germline CDR1 is SGHDN and CDR2 FVKESK. Primers included in the PCR were 60 Vbeta and 13 Jbeta primers. The method was immunoSEQ multiplex PCR; TCRdb's version includes in-frame clones alone and lacks a portion of them. The sample holds 74,000 or so clones; roughly two thirds are singletons and the top ten take under 2.5%. This chain joins TRBV14 and TRBJ1-3; D is possibly TRBD1 (6 bases). The TCR comes from a woman between 25 and 40 years old in good health and CMV-seronegative. Sequenced: PBMCs. The CDR3 is CASSQTGFAGNTIYF. CDR3 bases: TGTGCCAGCAGCCAAACAGGGTTCGCTGGAAACACCATATATTTT. The variable domain in full, with the rest retrieved from reference TRBV14 and TRBJ1-3, is EAGVTQFPSHSVIEKGQTVTLRCDPISGHDNLYWYRRVMGKEIKFLLHFVKESKQDESGMPNNRFLAERTGGTYSTLKVQPAELEDSGVYFCASSQTGFAGNTIYFGEGSWLTVV.